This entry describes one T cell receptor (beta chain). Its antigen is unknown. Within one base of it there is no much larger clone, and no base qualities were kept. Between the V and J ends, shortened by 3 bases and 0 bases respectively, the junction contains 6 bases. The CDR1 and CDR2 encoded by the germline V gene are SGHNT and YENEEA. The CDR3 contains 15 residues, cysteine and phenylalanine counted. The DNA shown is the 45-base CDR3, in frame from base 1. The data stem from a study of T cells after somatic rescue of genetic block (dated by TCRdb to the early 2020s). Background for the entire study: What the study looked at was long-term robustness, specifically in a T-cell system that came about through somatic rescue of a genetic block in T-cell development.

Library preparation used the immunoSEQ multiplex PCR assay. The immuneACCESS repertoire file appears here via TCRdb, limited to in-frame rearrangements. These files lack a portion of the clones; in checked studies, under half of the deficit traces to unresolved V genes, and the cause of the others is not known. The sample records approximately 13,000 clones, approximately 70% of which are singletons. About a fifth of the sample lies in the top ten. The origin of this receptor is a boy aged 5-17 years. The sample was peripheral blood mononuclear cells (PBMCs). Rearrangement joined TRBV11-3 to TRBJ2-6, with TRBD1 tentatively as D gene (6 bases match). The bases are TGTGCCAGCAGCTTGGACAGCTCTGGGGCCAACGTCCTGACTTTC. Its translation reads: CASSLDSSGANVLTF.